The T cell receptor beta chain described here comes from a study of pediatric ulcerative colitis. Turning to the study itself: Most patients had pancolitis, and two had left-sided colitis. Findings of the study overall: Acute severe colitis showed lower rectal diversity from clonal expansions. A couple of rectal CDR3 clonotypes occurred in all ulcerative colitis patients.

Comments on this clone: Its antigen is as yet unknown.

V was cut by 5 bases and J by 2 bases, with 14 bases left in between. The CDR3 totals 15 residues. CDR1 is LNHNV and CDR2 is YYDKDF in the germline V gene (reference sequence). Method: immunoSEQ multiplex PCR; TCRdb's copy keeps in-frame clones and lacks some. The sample carries 25,000 to 35,000 clones, approximately 82% recorded once. This TCR derives from a boy between 10 and 17 years old with severe ulcerative colitis. This sequence joins TRBV15 and TRBJ2-3, with D tentatively TRBD1 or TRBD2 (5 bases each). What was sequenced was blood. The CDR3 spells CATSGSGADTDTQYF. DNA for the CDR3: TGTGCCACCAGCGGCTCCGGGGCCGACACAGATACGCAGTATTTT.